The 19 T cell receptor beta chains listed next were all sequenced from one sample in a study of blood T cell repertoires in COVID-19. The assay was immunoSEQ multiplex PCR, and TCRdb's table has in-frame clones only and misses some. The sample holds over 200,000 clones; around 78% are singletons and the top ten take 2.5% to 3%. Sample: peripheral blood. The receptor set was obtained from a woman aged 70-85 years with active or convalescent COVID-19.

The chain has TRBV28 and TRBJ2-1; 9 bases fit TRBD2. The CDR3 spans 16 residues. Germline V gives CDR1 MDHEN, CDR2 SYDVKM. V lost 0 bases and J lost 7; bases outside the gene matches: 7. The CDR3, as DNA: TGTGCCAGCAGTTTATGGATCTACCTAGCGGGAAATGAGCAGTTCTTC. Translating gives CASSLWIYLAGNEQFF.

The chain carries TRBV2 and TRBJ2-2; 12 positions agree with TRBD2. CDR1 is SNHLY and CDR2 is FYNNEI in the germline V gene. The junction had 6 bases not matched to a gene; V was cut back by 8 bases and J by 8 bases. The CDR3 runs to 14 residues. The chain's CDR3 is CASSTSGRGGELFF. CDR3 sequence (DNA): TGTGCCAGCTCGACTAGCGGGAGAGGTGGGGAGCTGTTTTTT.

The CDR3 loop is CASSYSGTGEEAFF. CDR3 DNA sequence: TGTGCCAGCAGTTACTCCGGGACAGGAGAAGAAGCTTTCTTT. V is TRBV6-5 and J is TRBJ1-1; 8 bases line up with TRBD1. In germline, CDR1 is MNHEY, CDR2 SVGAGI. The CDR3 extends over 14 amino acids. V lost 0 bases, J lost 8 bases, and 5 bases stayed unmatched.

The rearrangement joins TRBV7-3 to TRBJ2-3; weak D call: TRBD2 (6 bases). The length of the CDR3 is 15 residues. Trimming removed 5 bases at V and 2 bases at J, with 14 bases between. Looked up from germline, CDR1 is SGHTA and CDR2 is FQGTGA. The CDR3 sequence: CASSPGVVTTDTQYF. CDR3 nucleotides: TGTGCCAGCAGCCCGGGGGTAGTCACCACAGATACGCAGTATTTT.

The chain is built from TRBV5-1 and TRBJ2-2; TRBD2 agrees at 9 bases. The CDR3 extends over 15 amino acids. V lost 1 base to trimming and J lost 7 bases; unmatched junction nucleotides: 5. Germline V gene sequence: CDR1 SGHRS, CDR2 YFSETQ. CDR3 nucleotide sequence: TGCGCCAGCAGCTTGTCTAGCGGGATTGTCGGGGAGCTGTTTTTT. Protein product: CASSLSSGIVGELFF. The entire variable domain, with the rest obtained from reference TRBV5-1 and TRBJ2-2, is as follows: KAGVTQTPRYLIKTRGQQVTLSCSPISGHRSVSWYQQTPGQGLQFLFEYFSETQRNKGNFPGRFSGRQFSNSRSEMNVSTLELGDSALYLCASSLSSGIVGELFFGEGSRLTVL.

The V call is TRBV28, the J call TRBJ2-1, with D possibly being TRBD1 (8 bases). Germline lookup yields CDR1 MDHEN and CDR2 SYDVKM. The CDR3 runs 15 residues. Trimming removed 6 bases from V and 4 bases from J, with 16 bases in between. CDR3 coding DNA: TGTGCCAGCAGAAGGGGAGGGACAGGTTACAATGAGCAGTTCTTC. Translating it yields CASRRGGTGYNEQFF.

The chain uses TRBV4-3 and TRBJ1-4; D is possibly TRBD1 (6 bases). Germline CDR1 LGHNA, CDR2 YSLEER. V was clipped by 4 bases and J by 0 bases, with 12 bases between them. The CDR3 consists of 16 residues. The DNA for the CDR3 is TGCGCCAGCAGCCCCCTCGGGACACCAACTAATGAAAAACTGTTTTTT. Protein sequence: CASSPLGTPTNEKLFF.

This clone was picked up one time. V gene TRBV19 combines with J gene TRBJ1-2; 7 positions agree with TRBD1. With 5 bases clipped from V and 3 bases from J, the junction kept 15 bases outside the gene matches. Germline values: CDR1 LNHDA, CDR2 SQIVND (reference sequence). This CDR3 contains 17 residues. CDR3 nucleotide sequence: TGTGCCAGTAGTCCCTCAGGGGTGGGACAGACCTACTATGGCTACACCTTC. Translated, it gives CASSPSGVGQTYYGYTF. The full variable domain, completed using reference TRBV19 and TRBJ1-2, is DGGITQSPKYLFRKEGQNVTLSCEQNLNHDAMYWYRQDPGQGLRLIYYSQIVNDFQKGDIAEGYSVSREKKESFPLTVTSAQKNPTAFYLCASSPSGVGQTYYGYTFGSGTRLTVV.

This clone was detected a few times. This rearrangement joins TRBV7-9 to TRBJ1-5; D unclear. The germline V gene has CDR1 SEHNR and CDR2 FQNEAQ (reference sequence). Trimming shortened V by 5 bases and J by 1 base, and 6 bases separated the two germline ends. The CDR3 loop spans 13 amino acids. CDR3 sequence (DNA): TGTGCCAGCAGCCCGCAGAGCAATCAGCCCCAGCATTTT. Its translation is CASSPQSNQPQHF. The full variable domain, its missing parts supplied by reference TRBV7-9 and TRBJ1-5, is DTGVSQNPRHKITKRGQNVTFRCDPISEHNRLYWYRQTLGQGPEFLTYFQNEAQLEKSRLLSDRFSAERPKGSFSTLEIQRTEQGDSAMYLCASSPQSNQPQHFGDGTRLSIL.

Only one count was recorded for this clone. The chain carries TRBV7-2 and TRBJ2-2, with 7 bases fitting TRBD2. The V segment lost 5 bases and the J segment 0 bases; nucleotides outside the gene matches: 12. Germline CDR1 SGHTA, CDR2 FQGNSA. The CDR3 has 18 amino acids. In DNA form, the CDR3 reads TGTGCCAGCAGCCTGATCGTAGCGGGTGGCGCGAACACCGGGGAGCTGTTTTTT. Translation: CASSLIVAGGANTGELFF.

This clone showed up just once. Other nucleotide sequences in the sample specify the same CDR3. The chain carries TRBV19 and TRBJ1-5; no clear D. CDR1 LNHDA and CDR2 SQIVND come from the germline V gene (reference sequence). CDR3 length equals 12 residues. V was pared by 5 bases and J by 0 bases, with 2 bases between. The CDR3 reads CASSYSNQPQHF. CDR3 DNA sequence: TGTGCCAGTAGTTATAGCAATCAGCCCCAGCATTTT.

The CDR3 bases are TGCGCCAGCAGCCAAGAACCAGGGGGGCACAAGAGAAACACCATATATTTT. It translates to CASSQEPGGHKRNTIYF. The genes are TRBV4-3 and TRBJ1-3, with 7 bases matching TRBD1. The germline gives CDR1 LGHNA, CDR2 YSLEER. The CDR3 length is 17 residues. Losses at the gene ends were 0 bases for V and 5 bases for J; bases not matched to a gene: 10.

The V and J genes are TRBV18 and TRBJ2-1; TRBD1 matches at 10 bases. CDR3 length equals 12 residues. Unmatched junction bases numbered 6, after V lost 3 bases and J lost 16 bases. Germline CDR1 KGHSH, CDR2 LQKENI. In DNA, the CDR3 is TGTGCCAGCTCACCTCTAGACAGGGGGCCCTTCTTC. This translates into CASSPLDRGPFF.

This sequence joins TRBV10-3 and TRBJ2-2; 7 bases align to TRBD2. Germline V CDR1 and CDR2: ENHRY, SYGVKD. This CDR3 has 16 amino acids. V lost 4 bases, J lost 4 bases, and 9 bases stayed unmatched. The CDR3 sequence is CAISGGAGLLTGELFF. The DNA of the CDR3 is TGTGCCATCAGTGGTGGAGCGGGACTCCTCACCGGGGAGCTGTTTTTT.

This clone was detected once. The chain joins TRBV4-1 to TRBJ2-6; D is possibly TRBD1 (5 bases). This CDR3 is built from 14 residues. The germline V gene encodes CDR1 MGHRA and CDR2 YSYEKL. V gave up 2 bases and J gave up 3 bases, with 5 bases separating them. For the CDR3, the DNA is TGCGCCAGCAGCCAACAGGGTGGGGCCAACGTCCTGACTTTC. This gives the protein CASSQQGGANVLTF.

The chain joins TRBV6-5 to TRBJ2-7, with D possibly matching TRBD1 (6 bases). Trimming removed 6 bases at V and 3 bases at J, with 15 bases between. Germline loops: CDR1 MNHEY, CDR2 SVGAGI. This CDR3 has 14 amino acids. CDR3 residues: CASRLGGSFYEQYF. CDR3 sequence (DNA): TGTGCCAGCAGATTAGGGGGAAGTTTCTACGAGCAGTACTTC.

The CDR3 bases are TGCGCCAGCAGTCCCGACAGACCCAGCTCCTATAATTCACCCCTCCACTTT. Its translation is CASSPDRPSSYNSPLHF. V is TRBV5-1 and J is TRBJ1-6; a weak D match, TRBD1 (5 bases). V was clipped by 5 bases and J by 0 bases, with 15 bases between them. The V gene's germline CDR1 is SGHRS and CDR2 YFSETQ. The CDR3 is made up of 17 amino acids.

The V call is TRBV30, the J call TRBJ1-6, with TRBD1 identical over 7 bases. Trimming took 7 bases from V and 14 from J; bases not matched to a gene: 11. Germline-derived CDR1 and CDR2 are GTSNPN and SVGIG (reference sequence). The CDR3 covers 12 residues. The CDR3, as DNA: TGTGCCTTCGACAGGGACACCTCCACCCTCCACTTT. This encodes CAFDRDTSTLHF.

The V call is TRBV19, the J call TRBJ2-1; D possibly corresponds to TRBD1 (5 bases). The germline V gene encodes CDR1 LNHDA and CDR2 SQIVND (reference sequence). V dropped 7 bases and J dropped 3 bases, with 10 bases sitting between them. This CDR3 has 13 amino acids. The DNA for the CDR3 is TGTGCCAGTAATAACAGGCTCTACAATGAGCAGTTCTTC. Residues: CASNNRLYNEQFF.